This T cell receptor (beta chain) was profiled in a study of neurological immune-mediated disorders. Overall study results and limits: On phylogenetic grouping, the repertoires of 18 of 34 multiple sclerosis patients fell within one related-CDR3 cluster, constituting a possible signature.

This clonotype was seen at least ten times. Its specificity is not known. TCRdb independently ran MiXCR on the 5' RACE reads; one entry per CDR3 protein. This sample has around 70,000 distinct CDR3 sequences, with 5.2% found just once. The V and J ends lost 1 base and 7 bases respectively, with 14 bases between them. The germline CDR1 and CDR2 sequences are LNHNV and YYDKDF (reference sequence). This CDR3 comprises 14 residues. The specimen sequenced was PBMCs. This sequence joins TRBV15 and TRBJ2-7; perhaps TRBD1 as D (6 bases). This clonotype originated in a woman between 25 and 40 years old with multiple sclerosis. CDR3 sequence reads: CATSRVSGAGEQYF. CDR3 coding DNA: TGTGCCACCAGCAGAGTTTCAGGGGCGGGTGAGCAGTACTTC. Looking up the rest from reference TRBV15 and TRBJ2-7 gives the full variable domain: DAMVIQNPRYQVTQFGKPVTLSCSQTLNHNVMYWYQQKSSQAPKLLFHYYDKDFNNEADTPDNFQSRRPNTSFCFLDIRSPGLGDTAMYLCATSRVSGAGEQYFGPGTRLTVT.